This TCR beta chain was captured in a study of blood T cell repertoires in COVID-19 (TCRdb year 2020). Notes on the research overall: Collaborator samples came from the United States, Italy and Spain and covered acute and convalescent phases of COVID-19. The material from the prospective study consisted of cDNA or gDNA derived from T cells, B-cell-depleted T cells, or PBMCs. Subjects who had been exposed to COVID-19, were actively infected with it, or had recovered from it provided the deeply sampled blood TCRbeta repertoires that made up the dataset. The repertoires were released in a freely available public database intended as a resource for research on the immune response to SARS-CoV-2. Samples were obtained from the ongoing ImmuneRACE study (first 160 participants) and from some 1,200 subjects provided by 6 global collaborators. Sample metadata almost always included a de-identified subject ID, COVID-19 status, age in years and sex. Where HLA class I and class II types were available, the types were taken from metadata supplied by the sample provider, not from assay-based typing.

Collaborating institutions collected whole blood in K2EDTA tubes following their own protocols. For TCRbeta analysis, collaborators shipped samples in one of three forms: frozen whole blood, isolated PBMCs, or DNA extracted from either of those sample types. The immunoSEQ Assay, a bias-controlled multiplex PCR, was used to amplify TCRbeta CDR3 regions from genomic DNA. On the study's bioinformatics: The number of nucleated cells in each sample was estimated by amplification of reference gene primers within the assay. To quantify the absolute abundance of each unique TCRbeta CDR3 rearrangement, sequence reads were collapsed and filtered. For each sample, productive Simpson clonality was calculated as the square root of Simpson's diversity index over productive rearrangements. TCRdb retrieved this table from immuneACCESS and kept in-frame rearrangements only. Not all clones are present; in checked studies, unresolved V genes account for under half, and no reason is known for the remainder. V and J calls and clone size are copied from that table; D and trimming were computed from the DNA. The sample table records 140,000 to 150,000 clones; around four fifths of these occur just once. The top ten constitute around 3.1% of the sample.

Comment on this clone: The antigen it binds to is not known. No much larger clone exists at a distance of one base, and base qualities are not known.

Results and caveats for the whole study, not just this receptor: How much clinical and demographic metadata was included differed by source and by participant, and the metadata was provided uncurated.

The sequenced sample consisted of peripheral blood. This receptor was obtained from a woman aged 40 to 50 with active or convalescent COVID-19.

The CDR3 reads CATSDGVGDTQYF. DNA sequence: TGTGCCACCAGTGATGGTGTGGGCGATACGCAGTATTTT. The V and J segments used are TRBV24-1 and TRBJ2-3, with the D gene not clear enough to name. Trimming takes 3 bases from V and 6 bases from J, and the germline ends sit 9 bases apart. Taken from cysteine to phenylalanine, the CDR3 has 13 residues. CDR3 DNA is the only sequence kept; it has 39 bases, read in frame from the first base. The germline V gene supplies CDR1 KGHDR and CDR2 SFDVKD.